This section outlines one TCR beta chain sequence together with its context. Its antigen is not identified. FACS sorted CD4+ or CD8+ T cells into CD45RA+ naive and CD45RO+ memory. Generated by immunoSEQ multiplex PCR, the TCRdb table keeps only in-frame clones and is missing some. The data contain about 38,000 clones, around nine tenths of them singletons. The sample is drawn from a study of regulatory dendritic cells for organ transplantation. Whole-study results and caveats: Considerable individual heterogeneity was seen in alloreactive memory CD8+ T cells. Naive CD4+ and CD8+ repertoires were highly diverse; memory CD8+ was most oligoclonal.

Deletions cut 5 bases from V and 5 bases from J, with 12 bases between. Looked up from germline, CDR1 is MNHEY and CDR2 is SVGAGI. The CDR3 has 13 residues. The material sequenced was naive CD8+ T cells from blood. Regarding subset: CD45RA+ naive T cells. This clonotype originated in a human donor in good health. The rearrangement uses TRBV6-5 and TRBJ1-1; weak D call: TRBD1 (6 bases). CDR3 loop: CASSKQGQTEAFF. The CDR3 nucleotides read TGTGCCAGCAGTAAACAGGGTCAGACTGAAGCTTTCTTT.